This is a list of T cell receptor beta chains from one sample in a study of shared T cell receptors in the human thymus. Assay: immunoSEQ multiplex PCR; the TCRdb copy retains only in-frame clones and omits some. The sample shows 630,000 or so clones, 80% to 90% of them seen only once. These records were also assigned to another study, of human thymus T cells.

The sample taken for sequencing was thymocytes. The receptors stem from a boy younger than two with a congenital heart defect. CDR3s include the opening cysteine and the closing phenylalanine or tryptophan. Fields, in order: D gene, J gene, V gene, CDR3 DNA, CDR3 protein. The D gene is left open where the match is weak.

TRBD1 TRBJ1-1 TRBV4-1 TGCGCCAGCAGCCAGGGGACAGGGCCAGCAAGAGGGAAACGGGACACTGAAGCTTTCTTT CASSQGTGPARGKRDTEAFF
TRBD1 TRBJ2-7 TRBV27 TGTGCCAGCAGCCCAGGGGGTGAGGGGCCCTTCTACGAGCAGTACTTC CASSPGGEGPFYEQYF
- TRBJ1-4 TRBV9 TGTGCCAGCAGCTCAGAGGGCGGGGATGCAACTAATGAAAAACTGTTTTTT CASSSEGGDATNEKLFF
TRBD1 TRBJ1-2 TRBV25-1 TGTGCCAGCAGTGATGACAGGGACTATGGCTACACCTTC CASSDDRDYGYTF
TRBD2 TRBJ2-2 TRBV4-2 TGTGCCAGCAGTCAAGGTGGGACTAGCAGTACCCACACCGGGGAGCTGTTTTTT CASSQGGTSSTHTGELFF
TRBD2 TRBJ2-3 TRBV28 TGTGCCAGCAGACCTGGACTAGCGGGCCCAGGGCCAGATACGCAGTATTTT CASRPGLAGPGPDTQYF
- TRBJ2-7 TRBV6-5 TGTGCCAGCAGTTATAGTGGTGAGCAGTACTTC CASSYSGEQYF
- TRBJ1-2 TRBV12-5 TGTGCTAGTGGTGCGGGACCCGAGTATGGCTACACCTTC CASGAGPEYGYTF
- TRBJ2-7 TRBV28 TGTGCCAGCAGTTTATGGAGGGTCAGGAGCTCCTACGAGCAGTACTTC CASSLWRVRSSYEQYF
TRBD2 TRBJ2-5 TRBV7-6 TGTGCCAGCCGACTAGCCTACCAAGAGACCCAGTACTTC CASRLAYQETQYF
- TRBJ2-7 TRBV7-2 TGTGCCAGCAGCTTAAGCGGCTCCTACGAGCAGTACTTC CASSLSGSYEQYF
- TRBJ2-1 TRBV9 TGTGCCAGCAGCGCCTTCGACGGGAATGAGCAGTTCTTC CASSAFDGNEQFF
TRBD2 TRBJ2-1 TRBV28 TGTGCCAGCAATCTACGGGAGGACTTTTACAATGAGCAGTTCTTC CASNLREDFYNEQFF
- TRBJ2-2 TRBV5-1 TGCGCCAGCAGCAACCCGGGGAACACCGGGGAGCTGTTTTTT CASSNPGNTGELFF
TRBD2 TRBJ2-1 TRBV4-1 TGCGCCAGCAGCCGGGCGGGAGGGCCCGTAGATGAGCAGTTCTTC CASSRAGGPVDEQFF
TRBD2 TRBJ2-1 TRBV7-8 TGTGCCAGCAGCTTATGGCTAGCGGGGGACAATGAGCAGTTCTTC CASSLWLAGDNEQFF
TRBD2 TRBJ2-7 TRBV7-2 TGTGCCAGCAGCTTAGGGGGGGGACTAGAAACCTACGAGCAGTACTTC CASSLGGGLETYEQYF
- TRBJ1-1 TRBV6-5 TGTGCCAGCAGTCGCTACAGGGACGTGGACACTGAAGCTTTCTTT CASSRYRDVDTEAFF
TRBD1 TRBJ2-7 TRBV6-5 TGTGCCAGCAGTCTCCGGACAGGGTACGAGCAGTACTTC CASSLRTGYEQYF
- TRBJ2-7 TRBV6-1 TGTGCCAGCAGTGCTCGTGGGGGCTCTATAAGCTCCTACGAGCAGTACTTC CASSARGGSISSYEQYF